This T cell receptor beta chain was identified during a study of T-cell reconstitution after alpha-beta-depleted transplantation in children. Losses at the gene ends were 1 base for V and 4 bases for J; bases not matched to a gene: 7. The length of the CDR3 is 15 residues. Per the germline V gene, CDR1 is LGHNA and CDR2 is YNFKEQ. This clonotype was seen many times. Preparation of the TCRbeta library was carried out with unique molecular identifiers. TCRdb fed the PCR reads into MiXCR, producing one record per CDR3 protein. This sample has around 400,000 distinct CDR3 sequences; roughly a tenth occur once, and the top ten carry approximately 5%.

The chain combines TRBV4-2 with TRBJ2-7; TRBD2 matches 7 bases. The sample consisted of PBMCs from the stem cell graft donor, taken from the stem cell graft. The sequence came from a human donor who donated a stem cell graft to a child with acute myeloid leukemia. CDR3 protein: CASSQGDERDYEQYF. CDR3 DNA sequence: TGTGCCAGCAGCCAAGGGGACGAGCGGGATTACGAGCAGTACTTC.